These 5 T cell receptor beta chains were all obtained from the same sample, sequenced in a study of T-cell memory formation after mild COVID-19. TCRdb used MiXCR to reprocess the 5' RACE reads, holding one entry per CDR3 protein. The sample includes 300,000 to 350,000 distinct CDR3 sequences, 13% to 15% of them seen just once. Input material: PBMCs or a T cell subset sorted from them (not recorded which). Receptors were obtained from a man in his late teens or twenties who had mild COVID-19 (a few samples of this study predate the infection). Cell type and time point are not known.

In this sample, this clonotype turned up a few times. The CDR3 DNA reads TGCGCCAGCAGACTCCTAGGGACTAGCAGCACAGATACGCAGTATTTT. Protein sequence: CASRLLGTSSTDTQYF. This rearrangement joins TRBV5-1 to TRBJ2-3, with 9 bases fitting TRBD2. The CDR3 has 16 amino acids. Germline-derived CDR1 and CDR2 are SGHRS and YFSETQ. V lost 5 bases, J lost 0 bases, and 7 bases stayed unmatched.

This clonotype was observed a few times. V gene TRBV21-1 combines with J gene TRBJ2-1; the D call TRBD2 from the table was never checked on the DNA. TRBV21-1 is noted as a pseudogene. This CDR3 has 16 residues. CDR3 loop: CASSKGRLAGLNEQFF. The DNA of the CDR3 is TGTGCCAGCAGCAAAGGAAGACTAGCGGGCCTCAATGAGCAGTTCTTC.

This clonotype was counted a few times. The CDR3 loop reads CASSPVVNTGELFF. CDR3 DNA sequence: TGTGCCAGCAGCCCGGTGGTTAACACCGGGGAGCTGTTTTTT. This chain connects TRBV7-3 to TRBJ2-2; D gene unclear. Trimming removed 5 bases at V and 2 bases at J, with 9 bases between. Germline V gene data show CDR1 as SGHTA and CDR2 as FQGTGA. The CDR3 contains 14 residues.

V usage is TRBV28 and J usage is TRBJ1-6, with D possibly matching TRBD1 (5 bases). Germline CDR1 MDHEN, CDR2 SYDVKM. Trimming stripped 7 bases from V and 6 bases from J, with 10 bases between. The length of the CDR3 is 13 residues. Here the CDR3 reads CASTAGTNSPLHF. The CDR3 nucleotides read TGTGCCAGCACTGCCGGGACTAATTCACCCCTCCACTTT.

The rearrangement joins TRBV20-1 to TRBJ1-5; perhaps TRBD1 as D (5 bases). This CDR3 comprises 15 residues. V lost 5 bases, J lost 6 bases, and 20 bases lay in between. CDR1 DFQATT and CDR2 SNEGSKA come from the germline V gene (reference sequence). The CDR3 sequence: CSARELTEVSQPQHF. The CDR3 nucleotides read TGCAGTGCTCGCGAGCTGACAGAGGTTTCTCAGCCCCAGCATTTT.